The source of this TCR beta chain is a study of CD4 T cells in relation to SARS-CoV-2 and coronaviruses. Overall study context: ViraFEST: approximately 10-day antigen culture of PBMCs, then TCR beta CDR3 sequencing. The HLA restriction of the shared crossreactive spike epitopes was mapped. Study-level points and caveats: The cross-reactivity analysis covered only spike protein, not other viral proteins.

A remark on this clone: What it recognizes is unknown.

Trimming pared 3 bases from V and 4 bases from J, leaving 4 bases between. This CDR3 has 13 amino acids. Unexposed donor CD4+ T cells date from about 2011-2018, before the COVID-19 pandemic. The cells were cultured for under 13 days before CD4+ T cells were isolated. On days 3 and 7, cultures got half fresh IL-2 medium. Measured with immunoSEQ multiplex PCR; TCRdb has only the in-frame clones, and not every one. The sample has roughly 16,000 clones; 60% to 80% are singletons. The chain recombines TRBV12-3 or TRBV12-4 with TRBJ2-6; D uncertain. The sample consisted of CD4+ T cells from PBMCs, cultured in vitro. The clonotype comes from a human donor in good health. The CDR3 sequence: CASSFSGANVLTF. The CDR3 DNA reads TGTGCCAGCAGTTTTTCCGGGGCCAACGTCCTGACTTTC.